A single sample gave rise to the 23 T cell receptor beta chains below, sequenced in a study of cytomegalovirus exposure and HLA in healthy donors. Clones were read by immunoSEQ multiplex PCR, and TCRdb kept only the in-frame ones, dropping some. The sample has 65,000 to 100,000 clones, approximately 93% seen once. Sequencing input: PBMCs. The receptors derive from a woman in her twenties or thirties in good health and CMV-seronegative.

The chain carries TRBV5-1 and TRBJ1-6; TRBD1 is a possible D gene (5 bases). V lost 0 bases to trimming and J lost 7 bases, with 11 bases between them. There are 15 residues in the CDR3. CDR1 and CDR2 from the germline V gene are SGHRS and YFSETQ. The CDR3 nucleotides read TGCGCCAGCAGCTTGGAGCAGGGAGGCAATTCACCCCTCCACTTT. Amino acid sequence: CASSLEQGGNSPLHF.

V and J are TRBV9 and TRBJ2-7, with 14 bases lining up with TRBD2. The length of the CDR3 is 16 residues. With V trimmed by 4 bases and J by 5 bases, 8 bases remained unmatched. Germline CDR1 is SGDLS and CDR2 is YYNGEE. CDR3 region: CASSLGLAGVAHEQYF. In nucleotides, the CDR3 is TGTGCCAGCAGCCTGGGACTAGCGGGAGTTGCCCACGAGCAGTACTTC.

This chain joins TRBV29-1 and TRBJ2-7; possibly TRBD1 for D (5 bases). Germline CDR1 SQVTM, CDR2 ANQGSEA. Trimming took off 5 bases at V and 5 bases at J, with 16 bases between the two ends. The CDR3 contains 13 residues. CDR3 DNA: TGCAGCGTTACCTGGCCGCAGGGCCACGAGCAGTACTTC. This encodes CSVTWPQGHEQYF.

The genes are TRBV11-2 and TRBJ2-3, with TRBD2 matching 8 bases. The CDR3 is made up of 15 amino acids. V was pared by 3 bases and J by 0 bases, with 2 bases of the junction left unmatched. In germline, CDR1 is SGHAT, CDR2 FQNNGV. CDR3 loop: CASSFSGTSTDTQYF. CDR3 DNA: TGTGCCAGCAGCTTTAGCGGGACTAGCACAGATACGCAGTATTTT.

V and J are TRBV28 and TRBJ2-7; 11 bases align to TRBD1. J was trimmed by 1 base and V by 6 bases; bases with no gene match: 5. Germline CDR1 is MDHEN and CDR2 is SYDVKM. The CDR3 covers 15 residues. The CDR3, as DNA: TGTGCCAGCAGCCCCGGGACAGGGGGTTCCTACGAGCAGTACTTC. Translation: CASSPGTGGSYEQYF.

CDR3 region: CASSDFSGRGELFF. CDR3 in DNA: TGCGCCAGCAGTGATTTTAGCGGGAGGGGGGAGCTGTTTTTT. The chain couples TRBV10-2 to TRBJ2-2, with TRBD2 matching 10 bases. In germline, CDR1 is WSHSY, CDR2 SAAADI. Trimming removed 3 bases from V and 8 bases from J; junction bases left unmatched: 3. The CDR3 loop spans 14 amino acids.

This rearrangement joins TRBV5-5 to TRBJ1-2, with D possibly being TRBD1 (5 bases). Trimming pared 4 bases from V and 8 bases from J, leaving 18 bases between. The germline gives CDR1 SGHKS, CDR2 YYEKEE (reference sequence). CDR3 length: 14 amino acids. CDR3 region: CASSPPGLGMGYTF. CDR3 coding DNA: TGTGCCAGCAGCCCGCCGGGACTCGGGATGGGCTACACCTTC.

The gene calls are TRBV28 and TRBJ1-5; the D is unclear. CDR1 is MDHEN and CDR2 is SYDVKM in the germline V gene. This CDR3 has 13 amino acids. V dropped 7 bases and J dropped 4 bases, with 11 bases sitting between them. CDR3 loop: CASTPGLNQPQHF. CDR3 DNA: TGTGCCAGCACTCCGGGTTTAAATCAGCCCCAGCATTTT.

This chain joins TRBV2 and TRBJ1-1; 9 bases fit TRBD1. V shed 6 bases and J 1 base; nucleotides not matched to a gene: 3. The CDR3 is 14 residues long. Germline V lookup: CDR1 SNHLY, CDR2 FYNNEI. The CDR3 DNA reads TGTGCCAGCAGAATGGGACAGGGGAACACTGAAGCTTTCTTT. It specifies CASRMGQGNTEAFF.

The chain couples TRBV2 to TRBJ1-1; weak D call: TRBD1 (5 bases). Germline V gives CDR1 SNHLY, CDR2 FYNNEI. The CDR3 spans 13 residues. V lost 6 bases and J lost 9, with 17 bases in between. The DNA for the CDR3 is TGTGCCAGCAGGGCCTGGGGGGTAGCACAAGCTTTCTTT. Amino acids: CASRAWGVAQAFF. Complete variable domain (other parts from reference TRBV2 and TRBJ1-1): EPEVTQTPSHQVTQMGQEVILRCVPISNHLYFYWYRQILGQKVEFLVSFYNNEISEKSEIFDDQFSVERPDGSNFTLKIRSTKLEDSAMYFCASRAWGVAQAFFGQGTRLTVV.

The rearrangement uses TRBV28 and TRBJ1-4, with D maybe TRBD1 (5 bases). The CDR3 consists of 16 residues. Deletions cut 5 bases from V and 0 bases from J, with 13 bases between. Germline CDR1 is MDHEN and CDR2 is SYDVKM. CDR3 in amino acids: CASSPAWGATNEKLFF. In DNA form, the CDR3 reads TGTGCCAGCAGTCCCGCCTGGGGCGCAACTAATGAAAAACTGTTTTTT.

The V gene is TRBV7-9, the J gene TRBJ2-1; a weak D match, TRBD2 (5 bases). The CDR3 contains 16 residues. Germline lookup yields CDR1 SEHNR and CDR2 FQNEAQ (reference sequence). V lost 5 bases and J 3 bases, leaving 17 bases between the germline ends. CDR3 amino acids: CASSPLTGSDYNEQFF. The CDR3 DNA sequence: TGTGCCAGCAGCCCCCTTACTGGTAGCGACTACAATGAGCAGTTCTTC. Supplemented by reference TRBV7-9 and TRBJ2-1, the full variable domain reads DTGVSQNPRHKITKRGQNVTFRCDPISEHNRLYWYRQTLGQGPEFLTYFQNEAQLEKSRLLSDRFSAERPKGSFSTLEIQRTEQGDSAMYLCASSPLTGSDYNEQFFGPGTRLTVL.

V gene TRBV4-1 combines with J gene TRBJ2-5, with 7 bases lining up with TRBD1. Trimming cost V 0 bases and J 5 bases; bases outside gene matches: 6. This CDR3 region has 15 residues. The germline V gene has CDR1 MGHRA and CDR2 YSYEKL. CDR3 bases: TGCGCCAGCAGCCAAGATCAAGGGGGCGGGGAGACCCAGTACTTC. Translating gives CASSQDQGGGETQYF.

This clone appeared once. This chain connects TRBV5-1 to TRBJ2-1; 14 bases match TRBD2. With 0 bases clipped from V and 3 bases from J, the junction kept 5 bases outside the gene matches. The CDR3 has 18 amino acids. Germline assignment: CDR1 SGHRS and CDR2 YFSETQ. The CDR3 DNA reads as TGCGCCAGCAGCTTGGAGGGACTAGCGGGAGCTTACTACAATGAGCAGTTCTTC. Translating gives CASSLEGLAGAYYNEQFF. The entire variable domain, with the rest obtained from reference TRBV5-1 and TRBJ2-1, is as follows: KAGVTQTPRYLIKTRGQQVTLSCSPISGHRSVSWYQQTPGQGLQFLFEYFSETQRNKGNFPGRFSGRQFSNSRSEMNVSTLELGDSALYLCASSLEGLAGAYYNEQFFGPGTRLTVL.

CDR3 coding DNA: TGTGCCAGCAGCCAGGGCACCGGGACAATTGAAAAACTGTTTTTT. As protein: CASSQGTGTIEKLFF. The rearrangement links TRBV4-2 to TRBJ1-4; D possibly corresponds to TRBD1 (6 bases). Trimming pared 3 bases from V and 7 bases from J, leaving 15 bases between. The V gene's germline CDR1 is LGHNA and CDR2 YNFKEQ. The CDR3 length is 15 residues.

This rearrangement joins TRBV7-2 to TRBJ2-1; TRBD2 agrees at 9 bases. CDR3 size: 15 residues. V was clipped by 1 base and J by 5 bases; unmatched bases: 3. The germline V gene has CDR1 SGHTA and CDR2 FQGNSA. The CDR3 region has the DNA TGTGCCAGCAGCTTAGGGACTAGCGCCGACAATGAGCAGTTCTTC. Protein sequence: CASSLGTSADNEQFF. The whole variable domain, remainder taken from reference TRBV7-2 and TRBJ2-1, is GAGVSQSPSNKVTEKGKDVELRCDPISGHTALYWYRQSLGQGLEFLIYFQGNSAPDKSGLPSDRFSAERTGGSVSTLTIQRTQQEDSAVYLCASSLGTSADNEQFFGPGTRLTVL.

V is TRBV27 and J is TRBJ1-1; 11 positions agree with TRBD1. Per germline, CDR1 MNHEY and CDR2 SMNVEV (reference sequence). V gave up 5 bases and J gave up 2 bases; unmatched junction bases: 7. The CDR3 contains 16 residues. The CDR3 DNA is TGTGCCAGCAGTCAACGGACAGGGGGCTTAAACACTGAAGCTTTCTTT. The encoded protein is CASSQRTGGLNTEAFF.

The J gene is TRBJ2-7, the V gene TRBV5-1, with 8 bases identical to TRBD1. Germline-derived CDR1 and CDR2 are SGHRS and YFSETQ. With V trimmed by 7 bases and J by 3 bases, 9 bases remained unmatched. The CDR3 is 14 amino acids. CDR3 amino acids: CASSARTGNYEQYF. The CDR3 nucleotides are TGCGCCAGCTCCGCCAGGACAGGGAACTACGAGCAGTACTTC. Full variable domain (rest looked up from reference TRBV5-1 and TRBJ2-7): KAGVTQTPRYLIKTRGQQVTLSCSPISGHRSVSWYQQTPGQGLQFLFEYFSETQRNKGNFPGRFSGRQFSNSRSEMNVSTLELGDSALYLCASSARTGNYEQYFGPGTRLTVT.

V usage is TRBV5-1 and J usage is TRBJ2-6; perhaps TRBD1 as D (5 bases). This CDR3 spans 19 amino acids. V lost 1 base and J lost 2, with 19 bases in between. Per the germline V gene, CDR1 is SGHRS and CDR2 is YFSETQ. The CDR3 sequence: CASSLSPTRKGTGANVLTF. DNA for the CDR3: TGCGCCAGCAGCTTGTCCCCGACCAGAAAGGGGACTGGGGCCAACGTCCTGACTTTC.

The chain employs TRBV6-5 and TRBJ1-3; no clear D gene. This CDR3 is 15 amino acids long. Per germline, CDR1 MNHEY and CDR2 SVGAGI. V was trimmed by 6 bases and J by 0 bases, leaving 12 bases between them. CDR3 loop: CASRGRSYSGNTIYF. In DNA form, the CDR3 reads TGTGCCAGCAGAGGCAGGTCCTACTCTGGAAACACCATATATTTT.

The genes are TRBV15 and TRBJ2-1, with TRBD2 as a possible D gene (5 bases). V dropped 5 bases and J dropped 7 bases, with 18 bases sitting between them. The CDR3 contains 15 residues. CDR1 is LNHNV, CDR2 YYDKDF, per germline (reference sequence). The CDR3: CATSGTTSKRNEQFF. In DNA form, the CDR3 reads TGTGCCACCAGCGGAACCACCAGTAAGCGGAATGAGCAGTTCTTC.

The rearrangement uses TRBV7-9 and TRBJ2-1, with 8 nucleotides matching TRBD2. Germline V gene lookup returns CDR1 SEHNR and CDR2 FQNEAQ (reference sequence). This CDR3 has 16 amino acids. Unmatched junction bases numbered 9, after V lost 1 base and J lost 7 bases. The CDR3 nucleotides are TGTGCCAGCAGCTTAGAGGGGGGACTAGAAGAGAATGAGCAGTTCTTC. The encoded protein is CASSLEGGLEENEQFF.

The chain combines TRBV2 with TRBJ1-1; D call uncertain. Trimming shortened V by 6 bases and J by 1 base, and 15 bases separated the two germline ends. The CDR3 has 15 residues. CDR1 and CDR2 (germline): SNHLY, FYNNEI. CDR3 DNA sequence: TGTGCCAGCAGCGGTCCTGCCTCTAGGAACACTGAAGCTTTCTTT. Its translation is CASSGPASRNTEAFF.